This T cell receptor (beta chain) appears in the sequencing data of a study of T cell repertoires in cytomegalovirus infection. Study-wide background: The public TCR beta signatures pointed to both CMV infection and matching HLA type.

This clonotype was counted between two and nine times. CDR1 is GTSNPN and CDR2 is SVGIG in the germline V gene (reference sequence). The CDR3 totals 14 residues. After removal of 1 base from V and 7 bases from J, the junction contained 5 bases not matched to a gene. TCRdb ran MiXCR on the reads and lists one entry per CDR3 protein. The sample includes 450,000 to 550,000 distinct CDR3 sequences, approximately 15% of them seen just once. The TCR comes from a human donor in good health (CMV status not recorded). Some clones in this sample may be carry-over from other donors' samples. This sequence joins TRBV30 and TRBJ2-1; 9 positions agree with TRBD1. Sequences were obtained from CD8+ T cells from PBMCs. The CDR3 DNA is TGTGCCTGGAGTGCCGGGACAGGGAGGAATGAGCAGTTCTTC. It encodes CAWSAGTGRNEQFF.